The 23 T cell receptor beta chains in this list originate from one sample, sequenced in a study of blood T cells in healthy people across ages. It was with a sample-barcoded 5' primer and a J-beta primer mix that a second PCR of roughly 7 to 12 cycles was run. TCRdb reprocessed the 5' RACE reads via MiXCR and lists one record per CDR3 protein. The sample has about 720,000 distinct CDR3 sequences, roughly 20% seen once. The sequenced material came from blood. These TCRs come from a man in his 70s in good health.

This clonotype was counted only a few times. The chain carries TRBV25-1 and TRBJ2-5; D is undetermined. Deletions cut 6 bases from V and 1 base from J, with 12 bases between. CDR1 and CDR2 from the germline V gene are MGHDK and SYGVNS. CDR3 length: 14 residues. DNA of the CDR3: TGTGCCAGCAGCGCCACAGAAATCCAAGAGACCCAGTACTTC. Amino acid sequence: CASSATEIQETQYF.

This clonotype was recorded a few times. This chain joins TRBV7-9 and TRBJ2-7; TRBD1 matches 9 bases. The CDR3 loop spans 15 amino acids. Trimming at V came to 3 bases and at J to 6 bases, leaving 9 bases not matched to a gene. Germline V CDR1 and CDR2: SEHNR, FQNEAQ (reference sequence). The CDR3 is CASSLGQGKSGEQYF. CDR3 coding DNA: TGTGCCAGCAGCTTGGGACAGGGTAAAAGTGGCGAGCAGTACTTC.

This clonotype occurred a few times. The chain links TRBV7-8 to TRBJ2-1; 8 positions match TRBD2. The germline CDR1 and CDR2 sequences are SGHVS and FQNEAQ. This CDR3 contains 16 residues. After removal of 5 bases from V and 2 bases from J, the junction contained 8 bases not matched to a gene. This CDR3 is CASSKTSDRAYNEQFF. CDR3 DNA sequence: TGTGCCAGCAGCAAGACTAGCGACAGAGCCTACAATGAGCAGTTCTTC.

This clonotype appeared a few times. This chain joins TRBV7-2 and TRBJ2-1; 7 nucleotides align to TRBD1. Germline CDR1 reads SGHTA; CDR2 reads FQGNSA. The CDR3 loop spans 13 amino acids. V lost 6 bases and J lost 5; bases outside the gene matches: 4. The CDR3: CASRDRYNNEQFF. DNA for the CDR3: TGTGCCAGCAGGGACAGGTACAACAATGAGCAGTTCTTC.

The genes are TRBV21-1 and TRBJ1-2; the table's D gene call, TRBD1, was not cross checked with the DNA. TRBV21-1 is a pseudogene locus. The CDR3 length is 16 residues. CDR3 nucleotides: TGTGCCGGCAGCCCTCTGGGGCAGGGGGCTAACTATGGCTACACCTTC. Translating gives CAGSPLGQGANYGYTF.

This clonotype was counted ten times or more. The rearrangement joins TRBV12-3 or TRBV12-4 to TRBJ1-5; D unresolved. The CDR3 loop spans 13 amino acids. With 3 bases removed from V and 10 bases from J, the gap between germline ends came to 13 bases. The chain's CDR3 is CASSFLAAVPQHF. The CDR3 bases are TGTGCCAGCAGTTTTTTGGCCGCGGTCCCCCAGCATTTT.

The chain carries TRBV20-1 and TRBJ2-3, with D uncertain. The CDR3 covers 13 residues. Germline-derived CDR1 and CDR2 are DFQATT and SNEGSKA (reference sequence). V was clipped by 3 bases and J by 2 bases, with 9 bases between them. The CDR3: CSASYLYTDTQYF. For the CDR3, the DNA is TGCAGTGCTAGCTACCTGTACACAGATACGCAGTATTTT.

The rearrangement links TRBV9 to TRBJ1-2; 9 bases match TRBD1. Per the germline V gene, CDR1 is SGDLS and CDR2 is YYNGEE. Trimming took 9 bases from V and 5 from J; bases not matched to a gene: 5. The CDR3 extends over 12 amino acids. The DNA for the CDR3 is TGTGCCATCCCTGGACAGGGGTATGGCTACACCTTC. As protein: CAIPGQGYGYTF. The full variable domain, in which reference TRBV9 and TRBJ1-2 provide the parts outside the CDR3, is DSGVTQTPKHLITATGQRVTLRCSPRSGDLSVYWYQQSLDQGLQFLIQYYNGEERAKGNILERFSAQQFPDLHSELNLSSLELGDSALYFCAIPGQGYGYTFGSGTRLTVV.

This clonotype was recorded a few times. The chain employs TRBV29-1 and TRBJ1-1; 8 bases line up with TRBD1. After removal of 3 bases from V and 0 bases from J, the junction contained 6 bases not matched to a gene. The germline CDR1 and CDR2 sequences are SQVTM and ANQGSEA. This CDR3 has 15 amino acids. DNA for the CDR3: TGCAGCGTTGATGTCCTGGGACAGGTGAACACTGAAGCTTTCTTT. It translates to CSVDVLGQVNTEAFF.

V usage is TRBV12-3 or TRBV12-4 and J usage is TRBJ2-5, with D perhaps TRBD2 (6 bases). The CDR3 is 14 amino acids. Trimming took off 4 bases at V and 5 bases at J, with 14 bases between the two ends. The CDR3 is CASSSGVSLETQYF. Written as DNA, the CDR3 is TGTGCCAGCAGTTCGGGGGTCAGTCTTGAGACCCAGTACTTC.

In this sample, this clonotype turned up many times. The chain is built from TRBV18 and TRBJ2-4; no firm D call. Germline values: CDR1 KGHSH, CDR2 LQKENI. The CDR3 extends over 14 amino acids. V shed 3 bases and J shed 1 base, with 7 bases lying between them. The CDR3 DNA follows: TGTGCCAGCTCACCCTCAGTCGCCAAAAACATTCAGTACTTC. It specifies CASSPSVAKNIQYF.

The chain recombines TRBV12-3 or TRBV12-4 with TRBJ2-1; 8 bases are a match to TRBD2. The ends lost 5 bases at V and 0 bases at J; junction bases unmatched: 6. CDR3 length equals 16 residues. The CDR3 nucleotides are TGTGCCAGCAGTAGTCGAGCGGGAGTCTCCTACAATGAGCAGTTCTTC. Translated: CASSSRAGVSYNEQFF.

This clonotype was observed a handful of times. The chain is built from TRBV5-1 and TRBJ2-1; 9 bases agree with TRBD1. V shed 2 bases and J 0 bases; nucleotides not matched to a gene: 18. This CDR3 comprises 21 residues. The germline V gene has CDR1 SGHRS and CDR2 YFSETQ. Written as DNA, the CDR3 is TGCGCCAGCAGCTTATCTATTCGACAGGGGGTTTTGGGAAGCTCCTACAATGAGCAGTTCTTC. Its protein is CASSLSIRQGVLGSSYNEQFF.

About this clonotype itself: At one end the junction does not follow the germline gene, possibly because of a read error. This chain joins TRBV19 and TRBJ2-1; no clear D gene. CDR3 length: 12 residues. Germline V lookup: CDR1 LNHDA, CDR2 SQIVND (reference sequence). The CDR3 DNA reads as TGTGCCAGTAGTCCGACGGTCAATGAGCGGTTCTTC. Amino acid sequence: CASSPTVNERFF.

This clonotype was seen more than once but under ten times. The chain carries TRBV3-1 and TRBJ2-2; D is possibly TRBD2 (6 bases). The V gene lost 4 bases and the J gene lost 4 bases, with 19 bases spanning the gap. The germline V gene has CDR1 LGHDT and CDR2 YNNKEL (reference sequence). The CDR3 is made up of 17 amino acids. The CDR3 here is CASSLKAIAAFTGELFF. DNA of the CDR3: TGTGCCAGCAGCCTAAAAGCGATAGCGGCGTTCACCGGGGAGCTGTTTTTT.

This clonotype was counted ten times or more. This chain uses TRBV5-1 with TRBJ2-1; no reliable D call. Between the trimmed V and J ends, which lost 0 bases and 0 bases, there was a span of 7 bases. The CDR3 sequence is 15 residues long. CDR1 SGHRS and CDR2 YFSETQ come from the germline V gene. The CDR3 reads CASSLGQDSYNEQFF. The CDR3 DNA reads TGCGCCAGCAGCTTGGGCCAGGACTCCTACAATGAGCAGTTCTTC.

The chain recombines TRBV29-1 with TRBJ1-1, with 7 positions matching TRBD1. Germline V CDR1 and CDR2: SQVTM, ANQGSEA. The CDR3 length is 15 residues. J gave up 2 bases and V 0 bases, and 6 bases lay outside the gene matches. Written as DNA, the CDR3 is TGCAGCGTTGAAGAAGGGGCAGGGGGAAACACTGAAGCTTTCTTT. It codes for CSVEEGAGGNTEAFF.

This clonotype was detected only a few times. The CDR3 region has the DNA TGCGCCAGCAGCCAAGGTCGGGCGCAGGGCATAGAGCAGTACGTC. This codes for CASSQGRAQGIEQYV. The rearrangement uses TRBV4-3 and TRBJ2-7; D may be TRBD1 (5 bases). This CDR3 contains 15 residues. The germline V gene has CDR1 LGHNA and CDR2 YSLEER. V dropped 1 base and J dropped 7 bases, with 17 bases sitting between them.

The rearrangement joins TRBV13 to TRBJ1-2; D remains ambiguous. The length of the CDR3 is 13 residues. CDR1 and CDR2 (germline): PRHDT, FYEKMQ (reference sequence). Deletions cut 4 bases from V and 6 bases from J, with 12 bases between. CDR3: CASSSYVKDGYTF. As DNA, the CDR3 is TGTGCCAGCAGCTCCTACGTCAAGGATGGCTACACCTTC.

This CDR3 reads CASNQFGFNQPQHF. In DNA form, the CDR3 reads TGTGCCAGCAATCAGTTCGGATTCAATCAGCCCCAGCATTTT. V is TRBV12-3 or TRBV12-4 and J is TRBJ1-5; D gene uncertain. Trimming stripped 7 bases from V and 3 bases from J, with 13 bases between. CDR3 size: 14 residues.

V usage is TRBV3-1 and J usage is TRBJ2-1; unclear D gene. The J call may be wrong; the DNA end is better matched by TRBJ2-5. CDR3 length: 14 amino acids. CDR1 and CDR2 (germline): LGHDT, YNNKEL (reference sequence). In DNA form, the CDR3 reads TGTGCCAGCAGCCAAGAGGTAGCAGAAGAGACCCAGTACTTC. It yields the protein CASSQEVAEETQYF.

This sequence joins TRBV10-3 and TRBJ2-5; D unclear. This CDR3 has 13 amino acids. V lost 4 bases to trimming and J lost 3 bases, with 9 bases between them. CDR1 and CDR2 from the germline V gene are ENHRY and SYGVKD. CDR3 loop: CAISVSREETQYF. The CDR3 coding sequence is TGTGCCATCAGTGTTAGTAGGGAAGAGACCCAGTACTTC.

The V call is TRBV10-3, the J call TRBJ2-3, with D tentatively TRBD2 (6 bases). Germline CDR1 is ENHRY and CDR2 is SYGVKD. The V end was cut by 1 base, the J end by 0 bases, with 8 bases between. This CDR3 is built from 15 residues. The CDR3 DNA follows: TGTGCCATCAGTGAGTATGGGACTAGCACAGATACGCAGTATTTT. Translated, it gives CAISEYGTSTDTQYF.